This is a list of T cell receptor beta chains from one sample in a study of blood T cell repertoires in COVID-19. Using immunoSEQ multiplex PCR, the repertoire was profiled, and TCRdb retains in-frame clones only, with some absent. This table holds roughly 350,000 clones, more than 85% found once. Input material: PBMCs or T cells enriched from blood (not recorded which). These receptors originate from a woman aged 30 to 39 who had recovered from COVID-19. The CDR3 runs from the conserved cysteine through the conserved F or W. The order of the fields is V gene, CDR3 length, J gene, clone size, D gene, CDR3 DNA, CDR3 protein. D genes are given only for firm matches. Clone size is stated in some rows and not others, as once, few, many or a class when expanded.

V: TRBV5-1
length: 15
J: TRBJ2-3
size: .
D: TRBD2
DNA: TGCGCCAGCAGCCTGACTAGCGGCCTCACAGATACGCAGTATTTT
CDR3: CASSLTSGLTDTQYF

V: TRBV12-5
length: 14
J: TRBJ2-1
size: .
D: TRBD2
DNA: TGTGCTAGTGGCGGGACTAGCGGTAACAATGAGCAGTTCTTC
CDR3: CASGGTSGNNEQFF

V: TRBV3-1/TRBV3-2
length: 14
J: TRBJ1-5
size: .
D: .
DNA: TGTGCCAGCAGCCAAGTGGGGGGGAATCAGCCCCAGCATTTT
CDR3: CASSQVGGNQPQHF

V: TRBV19
length: 17
J: TRBJ1-5
size: .
D: .
DNA: TGTGCCAGTAGTAGACAGCCTTTGCTGACTGATCGGGAGCCCCAGCATTTT
CDR3: CASSRQPLLTDREPQHF

V: TRBV6-6
length: 11
J: TRBJ1-4
size: .
D: .
DNA: TGTGCCGGCTCAACTAATGAAAAACTGTTTTTT
CDR3: CAGSTNEKLFF

V: TRBV28
length: 15
J: TRBJ2-7
size: once
D: TRBD2
DNA: TGTGCCAGCAGTCCCCCGACTAGCGGGAGGTACGAGCAGTACTTC
CDR3: CASSPPTSGRYEQYF

V: TRBV28
length: 13
J: TRBJ1-1
size: .
D: .
DNA: TGTGCCAGCAGTCCCTGGGGGGGAACTGAAGCTTTCTTT
CDR3: CASSPWGGTEAFF

V: TRBV15
length: 14
J: TRBJ1-2
size: .
D: TRBD1
DNA: TGTGCCACCAGCATAAGACAGGGAAACTATGGCTACACCTTC
CDR3: CATSIRQGNYGYTF

V: TRBV5-1
length: 14
J: TRBJ1-1
size: .
D: TRBD1
DNA: TGCGCCAGCAGCTTTCAGGGGGAGAACACTGAAGCTTTCTTT
CDR3: CASSFQGENTEAFF

V: TRBV7-3
length: 18
J: TRBJ2-2
size: .
D: TRBD2
DNA: TGTGCCAGCAGCCCCGGGGCTCTAGCGGGAGGGCGGACCGGGGAGCTGTTTTTT
CDR3: CASSPGALAGGRTGELFF

V: TRBV10-1
length: 16
J: TRBJ2-2
size: .
D: TRBD1
DNA: TGCGCCAGCAGTGAGTCAAAACAGGGGCACACCGGGGAGCTGTTTTTT
CDR3: CASSESKQGHTGELFF

V: TRBV7-2
length: 15
J: TRBJ1-3
size: .
D: TRBD1
DNA: TGTGCCAGCAGCCGGACAGGGGACTCTGGAAACACCATATATTTT
CDR3: CASSRTGDSGNTIYF

V: TRBV7-2
length: 17
J: TRBJ2-3
size: .
D: TRBD2
DNA: TGTGCCAGCAGCCCCACGGGGGGAGCGGAAACCACAGATACGCAGTATTTT
CDR3: CASSPTGGAETTDTQYF

V: TRBV9
length: 15
J: TRBJ1-1
size: .
D: .
DNA: TGTGCCAGCAGCCCGACCCACAGGGTTGGCACTGAAGCTTTCTTT
CDR3: CASSPTHRVGTEAFF

V: TRBV19
length: 15
J: TRBJ2-7
size: .
D: TRBD1
DNA: TGTGCCAGTAGTAGTCGACAGGGGGGGACCTACGAGCAGTACTTC
CDR3: CASSSRQGGTYEQYF

V: TRBV3-1/TRBV3-2
length: 14
J: TRBJ1-2
size: .
D: .
DNA: TGTGCCAGCAGCCCCCGAGGATCAGGGGACGGCTACACCTTC
CDR3: CASSPRGSGDGYTF

V: TRBV19
length: 14
J: TRBJ1-4
size: .
D: .
DNA: TGTGCCAGTAGTGATCGGGGGTTTGGGGAAAAACTGTTTTTT
CDR3: CASSDRGFGEKLFF

V: TRBV18
length: 12
J: TRBJ1-6
size: .
D: .
DNA: TGTGCCAGCTCACCCCAGGGTGGCACCCTCCACTTT
CDR3: CASSPQGGTLHF

V: TRBV19
length: 15
J: TRBJ2-2
size: .
D: .
DNA: TGTGCCAGTCAAAGCCACCGGACTTACACCGGGGAGCTGTTTTTT
CDR3: CASQSHRTYTGELFF

V: TRBV28
length: 16
J: TRBJ2-2
size: .
D: TRBD2
DNA: TGTGCCAGCAGTTTCTCTAAGAGCGGGAGGCGCGGGGAGCTGTTTTTT
CDR3: CASSFSKSGRRGELFF

V: TRBV28
length: 14
J: TRBJ1-5
size: .
D: .
DNA: TGTGCCAGCAGTAGCCGCTATAGCAATCAGCCCCAGCATTTT
CDR3: CASSSRYSNQPQHF

V: TRBV11-2
length: 14
J: TRBJ1-6
size: .
D: .
DNA: TGTGCCAGCAGCTCCCGTTCAGGGAATTCACCCCTCCACTTT
CDR3: CASSSRSGNSPLHF

V: TRBV7-9
length: 14
J: TRBJ1-1
size: .
D: TRBD1
DNA: TGTGCCAGCAGCTCCGGACAGGGTACCACTGAAGCTTTCTTT
CDR3: CASSSGQGTTEAFF

V: TRBV4-3
length: 16
J: TRBJ2-7
size: .
D: .
DNA: TGCGCCAGCAGCCAAGCTCTCCCAGGCGACACCTACGAGCAGTACTTC
CDR3: CASSQALPGDTYEQYF

V: TRBV7-9
length: 15
J: TRBJ2-7
size: .
D: .
DNA: TGTGCCAGCAGCTCCCCCCAGGGGTTAGGCTACGAGCAGTACTTC
CDR3: CASSSPQGLGYEQYF

V: TRBV28
length: 16
J: TRBJ1-5
size: .
D: TRBD1
DNA: TGTGCCAGCAGTTTACCGACAGGGGGCATGAGTCAGCCCCAGCATTTT
CDR3: CASSLPTGGMSQPQHF

V: TRBV28
length: 16
J: TRBJ2-2
size: .
D: TRBD2
DNA: TGTGCCAGCACGGCGGCTAGCGGGAGGATCGGCGGGGAGCTGTTTTTT
CDR3: CASTAASGRIGGELFF

V: TRBV3-1/TRBV3-2
length: 15
J: TRBJ2-6
size: .
D: .
DNA: TGTGCCAGCAGCCAAACTTTTTCTGGGGCCAACGTCCTGACTTTC
CDR3: CASSQTFSGANVLTF

V: TRBV5-8
length: 16
J: TRBJ2-2
size: .
D: TRBD2
DNA: TGTGCCAGCAGCTTGGTCGGCGGGAGTAGTCGCGGGGAGCTGTTTTTT
CDR3: CASSLVGGSSRGELFF

V: TRBV7-2
length: 16
J: TRBJ1-5
size: .
D: TRBD1
DNA: TGTGCCAGCAGCTTCGACAGGGACGGGGGCAATCAGCCCCAGCATTTT
CDR3: CASSFDRDGGNQPQHF

V: TRBV28
length: 14
J: TRBJ1-4
size: .
D: .
DNA: TGTGCCAGCAGTTTCAGTGGGAGTCGAGAAAAACTGTTTTTT
CDR3: CASSFSGSREKLFF

V: TRBV19
length: 12
J: TRBJ1-1
size: few
D: .
DNA: TGTGCCAGTAAGGCGACGGGCACTGAAGCTTTCTTT
CDR3: CASKATGTEAFF

V: TRBV27
length: 15
J: TRBJ2-1
size: .
D: .
DNA: TGTGCCAGCAGTTTGCGAGAGAGCTCCTACAATGAGCAGTTCTTC
CDR3: CASSLRESSYNEQFF

V: TRBV11-2
length: 14
J: TRBJ2-2
size: .
D: .
DNA: TGTGCCAGCAGCTTTGGGGGCGGTACCGGGGAGCTGTTTTTT
CDR3: CASSFGGGTGELFF

V: TRBV28
length: 14
J: TRBJ1-1
size: .
D: TRBD1
DNA: TGTGCCAGCACCGAGGACAGGTGGAACACTGAAGCTTTCTTT
CDR3: CASTEDRWNTEAFF

V: TRBV6-1
length: 17
J: TRBJ2-7
size: .
D: .
DNA: TGTGCCAGCAGTGTCCCGAGGGGCGGGATCCTCTCCTACGAGCAGTACTTC
CDR3: CASSVPRGGILSYEQYF

V: TRBV5-1
length: 17
J: TRBJ2-4
size: once
D: TRBD2
DNA: TGCGCCAGCAGACAAGCGACCGGGACTAGCGCCAAAAACATTCAGTACTTC
CDR3: CASRQATGTSAKNIQYF

V: TRBV19
length: 15
J: TRBJ1-1
size: .
D: TRBD1
DNA: TGTGCCAGTAGTTCAGGGGGCATCGGGAGCACTGAAGCTTTCTTT
CDR3: CASSSGGIGSTEAFF

V: TRBV30
length: 12
J: TRBJ1-2
size: .
D: TRBD1
DNA: TGTGCCTGGGGGACAGGGGGCTTAGGCTACACCTTC
CDR3: CAWGTGGLGYTF

V: TRBV4-2
length: 15
J: TRBJ2-1
size: .
D: TRBD2
DNA: TGTGCCAGCAGCCAGCGGGAGGGCCGCTACAATGAGCAGTTCTTC
CDR3: CASSQREGRYNEQFF

V: TRBV4-2
length: 16
J: TRBJ1-4
size: few
D: .
DNA: TGTGCCAGCAGCCAAGACTCGGGGAGCGGGGATGAAAAACTGTTTTTT
CDR3: CASSQDSGSGDEKLFF

V: TRBV5-1
length: 15
J: TRBJ2-5
size: .
D: .
DNA: TGCGCCAGCAGCTTGTTAGGGGTAGGGGAAGAGACCCAGTACTTC
CDR3: CASSLLGVGEETQYF

V: TRBV5-1
length: 14
J: TRBJ2-7
size: .
D: .
DNA: TGCGCCAGCAGCTTCTCCGGGACTCCCTACGAGCAGTACTTC
CDR3: CASSFSGTPYEQYF

V: TRBV28
length: 14
J: TRBJ1-4
size: .
D: TRBD1
DNA: TGTGCCAGCAGCACGGGACAGGAAAATGAAAAACTGTTTTTT
CDR3: CASSTGQENEKLFF

V: TRBV28
length: 17
J: TRBJ1-5
size: .
D: .
DNA: TGTGCCAGCAGGCAGGAGGGATGGGGAGTTGGCAATCAGCCCCAGCATTTT
CDR3: CASRQEGWGVGNQPQHF

V: TRBV30
length: 12
J: TRBJ2-7
size: .
D: .
DNA: TGTGCCTGGGATGGTGGCGGCTACGAGCAGTACTTC
CDR3: CAWDGGGYEQYF

V: TRBV7-9
length: 15
J: TRBJ1-4
size: once
D: .
DNA: TGTGCCAGCAGCCGAGTGACCGACAGTGAAGAAAAACTGTTTTTT
CDR3: CASSRVTDSEEKLFF

V: TRBV29-1
length: 12
J: TRBJ2-7
size: .
D: TRBD1
DNA: TGCAGCGCGCGACAGGGGGGCTACGAGCAGTACTTC
CDR3: CSARQGGYEQYF

V: TRBV12-3/TRBV12-4
length: 12
J: TRBJ1-1
size: .
D: .
DNA: TGTGCCAGCAGTTCCCGGGGAACTGAAGCTTTCTTT
CDR3: CASSSRGTEAFF